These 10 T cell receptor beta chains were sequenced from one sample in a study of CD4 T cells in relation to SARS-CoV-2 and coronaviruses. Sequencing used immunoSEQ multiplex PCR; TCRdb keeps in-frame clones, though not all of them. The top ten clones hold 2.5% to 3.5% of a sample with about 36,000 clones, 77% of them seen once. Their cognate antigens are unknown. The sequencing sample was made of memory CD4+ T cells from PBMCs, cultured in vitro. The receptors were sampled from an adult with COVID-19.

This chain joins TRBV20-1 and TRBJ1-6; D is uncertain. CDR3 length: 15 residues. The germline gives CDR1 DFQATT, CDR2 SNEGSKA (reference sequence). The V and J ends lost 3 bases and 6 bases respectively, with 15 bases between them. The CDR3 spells CSASGLFELNSPLHF. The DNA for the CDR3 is TGCAGTGCTAGTGGGCTGTTTGAGCTTAATTCACCCCTCCACTTT.

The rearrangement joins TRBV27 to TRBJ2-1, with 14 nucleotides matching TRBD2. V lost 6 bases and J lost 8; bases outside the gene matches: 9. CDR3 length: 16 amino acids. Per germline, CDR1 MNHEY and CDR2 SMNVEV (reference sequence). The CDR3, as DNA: TGTGCCAGCAGCCAAAGACTAGCGGGAGGGTGGGATGAGCAGTTCTTC. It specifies CASSQRLAGGWDEQFF.

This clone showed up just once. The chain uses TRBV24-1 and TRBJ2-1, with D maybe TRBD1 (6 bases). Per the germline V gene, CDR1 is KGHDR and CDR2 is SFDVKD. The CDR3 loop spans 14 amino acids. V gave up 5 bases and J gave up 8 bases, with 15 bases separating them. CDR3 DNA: TGTGCCACCAGTGGCAGGGGTAGGTGGGATGAGCAGTTCTTC. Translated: CATSGRGRWDEQFF.

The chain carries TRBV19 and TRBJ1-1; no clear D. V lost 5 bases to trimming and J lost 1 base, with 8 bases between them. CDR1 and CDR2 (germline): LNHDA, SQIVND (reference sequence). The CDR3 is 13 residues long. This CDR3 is CASSFRQNTEAFF. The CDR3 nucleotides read TGTGCCAGTAGTTTCCGACAGAACACTGAAGCTTTCTTT.

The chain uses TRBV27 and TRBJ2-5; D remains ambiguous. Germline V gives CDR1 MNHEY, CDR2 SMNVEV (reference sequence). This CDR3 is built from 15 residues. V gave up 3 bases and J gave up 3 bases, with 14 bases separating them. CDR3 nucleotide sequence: TGTGCCAGCAGTTTTTCGGACGGAAGCAAAGAGACCCAGTACTTC. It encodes CASSFSDGSKETQYF.

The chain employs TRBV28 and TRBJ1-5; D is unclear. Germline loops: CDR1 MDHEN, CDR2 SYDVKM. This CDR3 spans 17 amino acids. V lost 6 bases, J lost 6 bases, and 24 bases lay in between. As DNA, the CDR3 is TGTGCCAGCAGCCCTCCTCAGTATAGTTCAGGCAGTCAGCCCCAGCATTTT. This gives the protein CASSPPQYSSGSQPQHF. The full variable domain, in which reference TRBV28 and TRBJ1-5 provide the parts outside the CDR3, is DVKVTQSSRYLVKRTGEKVFLECVQDMDHENMFWYRQDPGLGLRLIYFSYDVKMKEKGDIPEGYSVSREKKERFSLILESASTNQTSMYLCASSPPQYSSGSQPQHFGDGTRLSIL.

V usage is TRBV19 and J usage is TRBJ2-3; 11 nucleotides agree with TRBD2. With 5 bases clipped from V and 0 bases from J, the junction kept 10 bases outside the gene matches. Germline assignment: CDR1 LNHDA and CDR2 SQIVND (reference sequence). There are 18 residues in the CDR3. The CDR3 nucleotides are TGTGCCAGTAGTGGAGGACTAGCGGGTACCCCTAGCACAGATACGCAGTATTTT. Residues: CASSGGLAGTPSTDTQYF.

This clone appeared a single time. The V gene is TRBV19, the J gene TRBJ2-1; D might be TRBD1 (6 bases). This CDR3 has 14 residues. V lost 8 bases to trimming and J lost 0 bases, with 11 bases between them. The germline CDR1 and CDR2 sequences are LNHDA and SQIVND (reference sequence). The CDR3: CASSGDLSYNEQFF. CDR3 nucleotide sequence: TGTGCCAGTTCAGGGGACCTCTCCTACAATGAGCAGTTCTTC.

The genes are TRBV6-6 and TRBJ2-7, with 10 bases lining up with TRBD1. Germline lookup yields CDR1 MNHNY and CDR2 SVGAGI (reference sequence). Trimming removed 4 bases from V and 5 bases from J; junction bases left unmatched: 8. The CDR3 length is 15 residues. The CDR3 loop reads CASSSWTGGVHEQYF. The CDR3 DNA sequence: TGTGCCAGCAGTTCCTGGACAGGGGGTGTACACGAGCAGTACTTC.

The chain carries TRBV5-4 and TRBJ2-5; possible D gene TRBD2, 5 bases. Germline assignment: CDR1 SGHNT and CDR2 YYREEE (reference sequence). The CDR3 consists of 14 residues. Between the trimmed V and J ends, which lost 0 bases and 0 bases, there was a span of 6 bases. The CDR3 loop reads CASSLGRNQETQYF. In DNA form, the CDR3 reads TGTGCCAGCAGCTTGGGGAGGAACCAAGAGACCCAGTACTTC. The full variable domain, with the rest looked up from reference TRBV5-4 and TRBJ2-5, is ETGVTQSPTHLIKTRGQQVTLRCSSQSGHNTVSWYQQALGQGPQFIFQYYREEENGRGNFPPRFSGLQFPNYSSELNVNALELDDSALYLCASSLGRNQETQYFGPGTRLLVL.